The text below deals with one T cell receptor (beta chain). The sample belongs to a study of blood T cell repertoires in COVID-19. In germline, CDR1 is LGHDT, CDR2 YNNKEL (reference sequence). The CDR3 totals 12 residues. V lost 1 base, J lost 7 bases, and 7 bases lay in between. Clones were sequenced by immunoSEQ multiplex PCR, and TCRdb holds only the in-frame ones, with some missing. This sample has a few hundred thousand clones, with 75% to 90% found just once. The V call is TRBV3-1 (or the pseudogene TRBV3-2), the J call TRBJ1-1; D is perhaps TRBD1 (5 bases). Sequenced: peripheral blood. This receptor was taken from a middle-aged woman who had recovered from COVID-19. The CDR3 region has the DNA TGTGCCAGCAGCCAAGCCACAGGTGAAGCTTTCTTT. Translating gives CASSQATGEAFF.